These T cell receptor beta chains were read from a single sample in a study of low-dose radiotherapy and immunotherapy resistance in tumors. TCRdb re-called the reads with MiXCR, one entry per CDR3 protein. In the table there are roughly 100,000 distinct CDR3 sequences, under 25% of which are singletons. The sample here was PBMCs, taken after low-dose radiotherapy plus immunotherapy. The receptor source for this set is a male donor with prostate cancer. The CDR3 runs from the conserved cysteine through the conserved F or W. The D gene is left open where the match is weak. Rows may omit the clone size; those that give it use once, few, many or a size class.

J: TRBJ2-3; V: TRBV3-1; size: many; D: TRBD2; DNA: TGTGCCAGCAGCCAAGTTTGGCGGGGGACCACAGATACGCAGTATTTT; CDR3: CASSQVWRGTTDTQYF
J: TRBJ2-7; V: TRBV28; size: many; D: TRBD2; DNA: TGTGCCAGCAGCAATCTAGCGGGGGCCGAGCAGTACTTC; CDR3: CASSNLAGAEQYF
J: TRBJ2-5; V: TRBV6-2/TRBV6-3; size: few; D: TRBD2; DNA: TGTGCCAGCAGTTACTCGAGAGAGCGGGGGGTTCAAGAGACCCAGTACTTC; CDR3: CASSYSRERGVQETQYF
J: TRBJ2-6; V: TRBV10-3; size: many; D: .; DNA: TGTGCCATCAGTGAGGATCCCACAGGGTCCGGGGCCAACGTCCTGACTTTC; CDR3: CAISEDPTGSGANVLTF
J: TRBJ2-7; V: TRBV11-2; size: many; D: .; DNA: TGTGCCAGCAGCGACCGAGGGCCCACTCTCTACTTC; CDR3: CASSDRGPTLYF
J: TRBJ2-7; V: TRBV27; size: many; D: .; DNA: TGTGCCAGCAGTTTAAGGTCGGTTAGGAGCTCCTACGAGCAGTACTTC; CDR3: CASSLRSVRSSYEQYF
J: TRBJ2-1; V: TRBV4-3; size: many; D: TRBD2; DNA: TGCGCCAGCAGCCAACTCGGCGCGGGGGGGGGTTGGAATGAGCAGTTCTTC; CDR3: CASSQLGAGGGWNEQFF
J: TRBJ2-5; V: TRBV20-1; size: many; D: .; DNA: TGCAGTGCCCAGCAGGGACATGGAGAGACCCAGTACTTC; CDR3: CSAQQGHGETQYF
J: TRBJ1-5; V: TRBV19; size: .; D: .; DNA: TGTGCCAGTAGTATACGGGGCGGGAATCAGCCCCAGCATTTT; CDR3: CASSIRGGNQPQHF
J: TRBJ2-2; V: TRBV6-4; size: many; D: .; DNA: TGTGCCAGCAGTGACAGGGACACCGGGGAGCTGTTTTTT; CDR3: CASSDRDTGELFF
J: TRBJ1-4; V: TRBV12-3/TRBV12-4; size: many; D: .; DNA: TGTGCCAGCAAAAAAGGGTGGGCGGATGAAAAACTGTTTTTT; CDR3: CASKKGWADEKLFF
J: TRBJ2-6; V: TRBV5-1; size: many; D: .; DNA: TGCGCCAGCAGCTTTTATTTATCTGGGGCCAACGTCCTGACTTTC; CDR3: CASSFYLSGANVLTF
J: TRBJ1-6; V: TRBV2; size: few; D: .; DNA: TGTGCCAGCAGTGTTTCGAATTCACCCCTCCACTTT; CDR3: CASSVSNSPLHF
J: TRBJ1-5; V: TRBV2; size: many; D: .; DNA: TGTGCCAGCAGGGAAAACAGGGATCAGCCCCAGCATTTT; CDR3: CASRENRDQPQHF
J: TRBJ1-1; V: TRBV6-5; size: many; D: .; DNA: TGTGCCAGCAGTCGGGACATCGAGAACACTGAAGCTTTCTTT; CDR3: CASSRDIENTEAFF
J: TRBJ1-5; V: TRBV7-2; size: many; D: .; DNA: TGTGCCAGCAGCCCCGCAGGCCGCTATCAGCCCCAGCATTTT; CDR3: CASSPAGRYQPQHF
J: TRBJ1-2; V: TRBV4-1; size: .; D: .; DNA: TGCGCCAGCAGCCCCGGGACGGGCTACACCTTC; CDR3: CASSPGTGYTF
J: TRBJ2-4; V: TRBV30; size: many; D: TRBD2; DNA: TGTGCCTGGAGTTCCAGACCGCCGGGTTCGGGAGGCATTCAGTACTTC; CDR3: CAWSSRPPGSGGIQYF
J: TRBJ1-2; V: TRBV7-9; size: .; D: .; DNA: TGTGCCAGCAGCTCCCCGACAGGCGCTGGCTTCGGCTACACCTTC; CDR3: CASSSPTGAGFGYTF
J: TRBJ2-3; V: TRBV12-3/TRBV12-4; size: many; D: .; DNA: TGTGCCAGCAGTAGTATTTATACGCAGTATTTT; CDR3: CASSSIYTQYF
J: TRBJ2-3; V: TRBV5-4; size: many; D: TRBD1; DNA: TGTGCCAGCAGCTGGACAGGGGGCGACGAGACAGATACGCAGTATTTT; CDR3: CASSWTGGDETDTQYF
J: TRBJ2-7; V: TRBV28; size: .; D: .; DNA: TGTGCCAGCAGCGACGGGGGGACACAGAACTACGAGCAGTACTTC; CDR3: CASSDGGTQNYEQYF
J: TRBJ2-1; V: TRBV29-1; size: many; D: TRBD2; DNA: TGCAGCGTTCACTACCCAGCGGGGGAGCACGGTGAGCAGTTCTTC; CDR3: CSVHYPAGEHGEQFF
J: TRBJ2-7; V: TRBV4-1; size: once; D: .; DNA: TGCGCCAGCAGCCAAGATTCGGGTAATAACGAGCAGTACTTC; CDR3: CASSQDSGNNEQYF
J: TRBJ2-7; V: TRBV3-1; size: many; D: TRBD2; DNA: TGTGCCAGCAGCCAAGCCCGGACTAGCTATTACGAGCAGTACTTC; CDR3: CASSQARTSYYEQYF
J: TRBJ2-7; V: TRBV7-2; size: many; D: .; DNA: TGTGCCAGCAGCTTAGTTGGGGGGGTTCCAGGGGCCGAGCAGTACTTC; CDR3: CASSLVGGVPGAEQYF
J: TRBJ2-7; V: TRBV6-5; size: many; D: .; DNA: TGTGCCAGCAGTGGAGACAGGTTTCCCCACGAGCAGTACTTC; CDR3: CASSGDRFPHEQYF
J: TRBJ2-5; V: TRBV10-3; size: .; D: .; DNA: TGTGCCATCAAACTAGCTAGGGAAGACGGGACCCAGTACTTC; CDR3: CAIKLAREDGTQYF
J: TRBJ2-7; V: TRBV10-3; size: .; D: TRBD1; DNA: TGTGCCATCAGTGAGTCGGCTGGGAGACAGGGGACCTTTCACGAGCAGTACTTC; CDR3: CAISESAGRQGTFHEQYF
J: TRBJ1-1; V: TRBV4-2; size: many; D: .; DNA: TGTGCCAGCAGCCAAGTGGGGGACAAGACTGAAGCTTTCTTT; CDR3: CASSQVGDKTEAFF
J: TRBJ2-7; V: TRBV25-1; size: many; D: TRBD1; DNA: TGTGCCAGCAGACCAGGGGGTATCGACGAGCAGTACTTC; CDR3: CASRPGGIDEQYF
J: TRBJ1-1; V: TRBV28; size: few; D: TRBD1; DNA: TGTGCCAGCCTGAAGGACAGGGTTGAAGCTTTCTTT; CDR3: CASLKDRVEAFF
J: TRBJ1-1; V: TRBV12-3/TRBV12-4; size: many; D: .; DNA: TGTGCCAGCAGCCCCCAGGGAAGGGGCAAGGGCACTGAAGCTTTCTTT; CDR3: CASSPQGRGKGTEAFF
J: TRBJ2-3; V: TRBV13; size: .; D: .; DNA: TGTGCCAGCAGCCAACTAGCATTGACAGATACGCAGTATTTT; CDR3: CASSQLALTDTQYF
J: TRBJ2-7; V: TRBV18; size: many; D: .; DNA: TGTGCCAGCTCACCCGGTAGTGGTCGCGAGCAGTACTTC; CDR3: CASSPGSGREQYF
J: TRBJ2-3; V: TRBV4-1; size: many; D: TRBD2; DNA: TGCGCCAGCAGCCCTTATAAAGCGGGGGGGCGAAACACAGATACGCAGTATTTT; CDR3: CASSPYKAGGRNTDTQYF
J: TRBJ2-1; V: TRBV11-2; size: .; D: TRBD2; DNA: TGTGCCAGCAGCCTCGGGACTAGCGGGGGGGCCGACAATGAGCAGTTCTTC; CDR3: CASSLGTSGGADNEQFF
J: TRBJ2-5; V: TRBV5-1; size: .; D: TRBD1; DNA: TGCGCCAGCAGCTTCAGAGGGGGCGACGCCGAGACCCAGTACTTC; CDR3: CASSFRGGDAETQYF
J: TRBJ2-7; V: TRBV5-1; size: many; D: .; DNA: TGCGCCAGCAGCTTCGACAGGATTTCCTACGAGCAGTACTTC; CDR3: CASSFDRISYEQYF
J: TRBJ1-5; V: TRBV6-1; size: many; D: .; DNA: TGTGCCAGCAGTGAAGTAAGGGGAGGTCAGCCCCAGCATTTT; CDR3: CASSEVRGGQPQHF
J: TRBJ2-1; V: TRBV5-1; size: many; D: TRBD2; DNA: TGCGCCAGCAGCCCGGGACTAGCGGGGGCCCGGGGGGGCAATGAGCAGTTCTTC; CDR3: CASSPGLAGARGGNEQFF
J: TRBJ1-2; V: TRBV29-1; size: .; D: .; DNA: TGCAGCGTTGAAGTCTCGTCGGGTGTGAGCGGCTACACCTTC; CDR3: CSVEVSSGVSGYTF
J: TRBJ2-1; V: TRBV6-8; size: many; D: .; DNA: TGTGCCAGCTCCAGGGGGGAAATGATTAGCTACAATGAGCAGTTCTTC; CDR3: CASSRGEMISYNEQFF
J: TRBJ2-3; V: TRBV20-1; size: .; D: .; DNA: TGCAGTGCTAGAGATCGAGAACGGGGGAGCACAGATACGCAGTATTTT; CDR3: CSARDRERGSTDTQYF
J: TRBJ2-1; V: TRBV20-1; size: .; D: .; DNA: TGCAGTGCTAGGGGCTTGGTGGGGCCGCGTGAGCAGTTCTTC; CDR3: CSARGLVGPREQFF
J: TRBJ1-2; V: TRBV6-1; size: many; D: TRBD1; DNA: TGTGCCAGCAGTTACGGACAGGGGGGTGGCTACACCTTC; CDR3: CASSYGQGGGYTF
J: TRBJ2-7; V: TRBV5-4; size: many; D: TRBD1; DNA: TGCGCCAGCAGCTTGGATGGACAGGGAACCTACGAGCAGTACTTC; CDR3: CASSLDGQGTYEQYF
J: TRBJ2-1; V: TRBV29-1; size: many; D: TRBD2; DNA: TGCAGCGGGGGGGGGGACCAGTACAATGAGCAGTTCTTC; CDR3: CSGGGDQYNEQFF
J: TRBJ1-2; V: TRBV19; size: many; D: .; DNA: TGTGCCAGTAGAGGCCCCAAAGGAGGTGGCTACACCTTC; CDR3: CASRGPKGGGYTF
J: TRBJ1-6; V: TRBV19; size: many; D: .; DNA: TGTGCCAGTAGTCCTCAGGACAGTTTTAATTCACCCCTCCACTTT; CDR3: CASSPQDSFNSPLHF
J: TRBJ1-5; V: TRBV3-1; size: many; D: .; DNA: TGTGCCAGCAGCCGAACAGGGCAGGGGCAGCCCCAGCATTTT; CDR3: CASSRTGQGQPQHF
J: TRBJ1-6; V: TRBV6-2/TRBV6-3; size: few; D: .; DNA: TGTGCCAGCAGAAAAATAGGGGACACGGATTCACCCCTCCACTTT; CDR3: CASRKIGDTDSPLHF
J: TRBJ2-1; V: TRBV11-2; size: .; D: TRBD2; DNA: TGTGCCAGCAGCGATCCTAGCGGGGGGGCCTCCTACAATGAGCAGTTCTTC; CDR3: CASSDPSGGASYNEQFF
J: TRBJ1-2; V: TRBV11-2; size: many; D: TRBD1; DNA: TGTGCCAGCAGCTTCGGCCCAGACAGGGGTTATGGCTACACCTTC; CDR3: CASSFGPDRGYGYTF
J: TRBJ1-1; V: TRBV6-1; size: many; D: .; DNA: TGTGCCAGCAGTGAAGTGGGTGCTGAAGCTTTCTTT; CDR3: CASSEVGAEAFF
J: TRBJ2-2; V: TRBV7-9; size: .; D: TRBD1; DNA: TGTGCCAGCAACCCTGAGACGGGACAGGGAATCTTCGGGGAGCTGTTTTTT; CDR3: CASNPETGQGIFGELFF
J: TRBJ1-2; V: TRBV6-2/TRBV6-3; size: .; D: .; DNA: TGTGCCAGCAGCCCAATCACAGGGAAAAGCGGCTACACCTTC; CDR3: CASSPITGKSGYTF
J: TRBJ2-5; V: TRBV11-2; size: .; D: .; DNA: TGTGCCAGCAGCTCATCCCTGACGGGAAGGCAAGAGACCCAGTACTTC; CDR3: CASSSSLTGRQETQYF
J: TRBJ2-3; V: TRBV2; size: many; D: .; DNA: TGTGCCAGCAGCCCTCAGACTAGTTTTTCAGATACGCAGTATTTT; CDR3: CASSPQTSFSDTQYF
J: TRBJ2-3; V: TRBV12-3/TRBV12-4; size: many; D: .; DNA: TGTGCCAGCAGTTTACTGAATACGCAGTATTTT; CDR3: CASSLLNTQYF